These 8 T cell receptor beta chains were sequenced from one sample in a study of blood T cell repertoires in COVID-19. The method was immunoSEQ multiplex PCR; TCRdb's version includes in-frame clones alone and lacks a portion of them. The sample has around 260,000 clones, about 81% seen once; the top ten hold approximately 4%. Material for sequencing was PBMCs or T cells enriched from blood (not recorded which). These receptors originate from a man aged 25-40 years with acute COVID-19.

V gene TRBV7-6 combines with J gene TRBJ2-1; 8 bases line up with TRBD2. The CDR3 has 13 residues. CDR1 is SGHVS and CDR2 is FNYEAQ in the germline V gene. V gave up 5 bases and J gave up 8 bases; unmatched junction bases: 5. CDR3 in amino acids: CASSLRTSYEQFF. The CDR3 nucleotides are TGTGCCAGCAGCCTGAGGACTAGCTATGAGCAGTTCTTC.

CDR3 in amino acids: CASSSPPPPGQFF. In DNA, the CDR3 is TGTGCCAGCAGCTCGCCCCCACCGCCAGGGCAGTTCTTC. The chain employs TRBV7-9 and TRBJ2-1; D call uncertain. CDR1 and CDR2 (germline): SEHNR, FQNEAQ (reference sequence). This CDR3 is built from 13 residues. V lost 4 bases and J 12 bases, leaving 16 bases between the germline ends.

The J gene is TRBJ2-1, the V gene TRBV3-1 (or the pseudogene TRBV3-2), with a tentative D call TRBD2 (5 bases). CDR3 length: 14 amino acids. Trimming stripped 4 bases from V and 8 bases from J, with 15 bases between. Germline V gene data show CDR1 as LGHDT and CDR2 as YNNKEL (reference sequence). This CDR3 reads CASSPFRQRDEQFF. The CDR3 DNA sequence: TGTGCCAGCAGCCCCTTCCGTCAGAGGGATGAGCAGTTCTTC.

The chain carries TRBV29-1 and TRBJ1-2, with D perhaps TRBD1 (5 bases). The V gene lost 5 bases and the J gene lost 4 bases, with 17 bases spanning the gap. Looked up from germline, CDR1 is SQVTM and CDR2 is ANQGSEA. The CDR3 is made up of 14 amino acids. The CDR3 sequence is CSVHSGVTVYGYTF. CDR3 nucleotides: TGCAGCGTTCATAGTGGGGTGACAGTCTATGGCTACACCTTC.

The CDR3 reads CASSQVGDRGAYGYTF. CDR3 DNA sequence: TGTGCCAGCAGCCAAGTTGGAGACAGGGGGGCCTATGGCTACACCTTC. The chain carries TRBV4-2 and TRBJ1-2; 9 bases are a match to TRBD1. The germline CDR1 and CDR2 sequences are LGHNA and YNFKEQ. With 1 base clipped from V and 4 bases from J, the junction kept 7 bases outside the gene matches. This CDR3 region has 16 residues.

This sequence joins TRBV6-5 and TRBJ1-6; 8 nucleotides agree with TRBD1. From germline, CDR1 is MNHEY and CDR2 SVGAGI. CDR3 length: 14 residues. J was trimmed by 6 bases and V by 4 bases; bases with no gene match: 2. This CDR3 reads CASSFRGRNSPLHF. CDR3 coding DNA: TGTGCCAGCAGTTTCAGGGGGCGTAATTCACCCCTCCACTTT.

The chain joins TRBV7-6 to TRBJ1-3; 7 bases line up with TRBD1. Germline V gene data show CDR1 as SGHVS and CDR2 as FNYEAQ. The J segment lost 2 bases and the V segment lost 5 bases, leaving 6 bases of the junction unmatched. The CDR3 is 15 residues long. CDR3 protein: CASSTTGDPGNTIYF. The CDR3 DNA follows: TGTGCCAGCAGCACAACAGGGGATCCTGGAAACACCATATATTTT.

The chain uses TRBV10-2 and TRBJ1-2; 7 bases are a match to TRBD1. V lost 6 bases and J lost 7; bases outside the gene matches: 11. Germline V CDR1 and CDR2: WSHSY, SAAADI. The CDR3 loop spans 14 amino acids. The CDR3 sequence is CASSGQGEILGYTF. The CDR3 bases are TGCGCCAGCAGCGGGCAGGGGGAGATCCTTGGCTACACCTTC.